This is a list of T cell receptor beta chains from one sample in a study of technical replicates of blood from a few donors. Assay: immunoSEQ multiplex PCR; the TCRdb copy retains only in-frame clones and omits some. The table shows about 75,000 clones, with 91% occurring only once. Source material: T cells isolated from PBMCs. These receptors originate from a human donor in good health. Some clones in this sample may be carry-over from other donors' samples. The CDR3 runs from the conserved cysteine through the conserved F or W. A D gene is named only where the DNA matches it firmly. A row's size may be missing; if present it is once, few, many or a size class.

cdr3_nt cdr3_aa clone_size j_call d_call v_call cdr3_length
TGTGCCAGCAGTCTAGCGGGATGGAACAATGAGCAGTTCTTC CASSLAGWNNEQFF . TRBJ2-1 TRBD2 TRBV2 14
TGTGCCAGCAGCGGGGGAGGTGATACGCAGTATTTT CASSGGGDTQYF . TRBJ2-3 . TRBV5-4 12
TGTGCCAGCAGTGACCAACTTATTTCAGGGCTGGATGGCTACACCTTC CASSDQLISGLDGYTF few TRBJ1-2 . TRBV6-4 16
TGTGCCAGCAGGCCGAACATAGCGGGAAGACAAGAGACCCAGTACTTC CASRPNIAGRQETQYF . TRBJ2-5 TRBD2 TRBV28 16
TGTGCCAGCATCGCCCTTGGGGGGGACTATGGCTACACCTTC CASIALGGDYGYTF . TRBJ1-2 . TRBV28 14
TGCGCCAGCAGCCGGAGACAGGATTCGGGAGATACGCAGTATTTT CASSRRQDSGDTQYF once TRBJ2-3 . TRBV4-1 15
TGTGCCTGGAGCGGACAAACCAATCAGCCCCAGCATTTT CAWSGQTNQPQHF . TRBJ1-5 . TRBV30 13
TGTGCCAGCAGCTCGAACAGGGGATCTGGAAACACCATATATTTT CASSSNRGSGNTIYF . TRBJ1-3 TRBD1 TRBV11-2 15
TGTGCCAGCAGTGGCGTCTTTTCCGGGACAGGGAATGAAAAACTGTTTTTT CASSGVFSGTGNEKLFF . TRBJ1-4 TRBD1 TRBV6-1 17
TGTGCCAGCAGCCGAAGGACAGGTCCCACGATGGTTGGAGAGCAGTACTTC CASSRRTGPTMVGEQYF . TRBJ2-7 TRBD1 TRBV28 17
TGTGCCAGCAGTTTACTAGGGGTACGTCACGAGCAGTACTTC CASSLLGVRHEQYF . TRBJ2-7 . TRBV28 14
TGTGCCAGTAGTATAGTAGGGGGCGAAGGATACGAGCAGTACTTC CASSIVGGEGYEQYF few TRBJ2-7 TRBD1 TRBV19 15
TGTGCCAGCAGCCCCGGGCGGGGGGAGGGCCTGGTGCCCGACAATGAGCAGTTCTTC CASSPGRGEGLVPDNEQFF . TRBJ2-1 TRBD2 TRBV14 19
TGTGCCAGCAGTAGGGACAGGTTGAGGACAGATACGCAGTATTTT CASSRDRLRTDTQYF . TRBJ2-3 TRBD1 TRBV7-9 15
TGTGCCAGCAGCCTCGACAGGAACACTGAAGCTTTCTTT CASSLDRNTEAFF . TRBJ1-1 . TRBV7-9 13
TGTGCCAGCAGACAACGAAAGTACCAAGAGACCCAGTACTTC CASRQRKYQETQYF . TRBJ2-5 . TRBV6-6 14
TGTGCCAGCAGTTCAGCCCCGGGACAAAACTATGGCTACACCTTC CASSSAPGQNYGYTF . TRBJ1-2 . TRBV27 15
TGTGCCAGCAGCCAAGCGGTCGGGGGGGCTTATATTGAGCAGTTCTTC CASSQAVGGAYIEQFF . TRBJ2-1 TRBD2 TRBV4-2 16
TGCGCCAGCAGCTTGGCGATGGAGACAGATACGCAGTATTTT CASSLAMETDTQYF . TRBJ2-3 . TRBV5-1 14
TGTGCCAGCAGCCAAGGAGGCCCGCGGGGAAGGTCACCCCTCCACTTT CASSQGGPRGRSPLHF . TRBJ1-6 . TRBV25-1 16
TGTGCCAGCAGCTTAGGGGTGTCCGGGGCCGGGGAGCTGTTTTTT CASSLGVSGAGELFF . TRBJ2-2 . TRBV7-6 15
TGTGCCAGTAGGGAACGACTAGTTGCAGATACGCAGTATTTT CASRERLVADTQYF . TRBJ2-3 . TRBV19 14
TGTGCCAGCGCAAGAGGAGGAAACTATGGCTACACCTTC CASARGGNYGYTF . TRBJ1-2 . TRBV7-9 13
TGCGCCAGCAGCTCAACAGGCCGACAGGGGAACACTGAAGCTTTCTTT CASSSTGRQGNTEAFF once TRBJ1-1 TRBD1 TRBV5-1 16
TGTGCCAGCAGCCAAGATGGGGGTGGGGGGGGCACAGATACGCAGTATTTT CASSQDGGGGGTDTQYF once TRBJ2-3 TRBD2 TRBV4-2 17
TGTGCCAGCAGCCAAGAAAGGAGGCGGACAGGCCCTCCTGGCGGGGAAAAACTGTTTTTT CASSQERRRTGPPGGEKLFF . TRBJ1-4 TRBD1 TRBV4-2 20
TGTGCCAGTAGTCTAGCGGGGGACAGGGGAGAGGAGCAGTACTTC CASSLAGDRGEEQYF . TRBJ2-7 . TRBV19 15